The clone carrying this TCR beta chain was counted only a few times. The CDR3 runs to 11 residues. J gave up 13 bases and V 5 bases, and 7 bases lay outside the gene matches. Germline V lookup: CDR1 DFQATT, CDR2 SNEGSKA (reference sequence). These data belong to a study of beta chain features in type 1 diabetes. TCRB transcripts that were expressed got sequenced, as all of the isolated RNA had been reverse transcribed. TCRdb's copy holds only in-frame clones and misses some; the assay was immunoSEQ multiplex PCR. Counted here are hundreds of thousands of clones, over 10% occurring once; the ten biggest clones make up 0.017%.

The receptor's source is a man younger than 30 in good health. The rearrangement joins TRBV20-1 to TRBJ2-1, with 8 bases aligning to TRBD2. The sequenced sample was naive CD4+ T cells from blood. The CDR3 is CSARTREGQFF. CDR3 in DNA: TGCAGTGCTCGGACCCGGGAGGGACAGTTCTTC.